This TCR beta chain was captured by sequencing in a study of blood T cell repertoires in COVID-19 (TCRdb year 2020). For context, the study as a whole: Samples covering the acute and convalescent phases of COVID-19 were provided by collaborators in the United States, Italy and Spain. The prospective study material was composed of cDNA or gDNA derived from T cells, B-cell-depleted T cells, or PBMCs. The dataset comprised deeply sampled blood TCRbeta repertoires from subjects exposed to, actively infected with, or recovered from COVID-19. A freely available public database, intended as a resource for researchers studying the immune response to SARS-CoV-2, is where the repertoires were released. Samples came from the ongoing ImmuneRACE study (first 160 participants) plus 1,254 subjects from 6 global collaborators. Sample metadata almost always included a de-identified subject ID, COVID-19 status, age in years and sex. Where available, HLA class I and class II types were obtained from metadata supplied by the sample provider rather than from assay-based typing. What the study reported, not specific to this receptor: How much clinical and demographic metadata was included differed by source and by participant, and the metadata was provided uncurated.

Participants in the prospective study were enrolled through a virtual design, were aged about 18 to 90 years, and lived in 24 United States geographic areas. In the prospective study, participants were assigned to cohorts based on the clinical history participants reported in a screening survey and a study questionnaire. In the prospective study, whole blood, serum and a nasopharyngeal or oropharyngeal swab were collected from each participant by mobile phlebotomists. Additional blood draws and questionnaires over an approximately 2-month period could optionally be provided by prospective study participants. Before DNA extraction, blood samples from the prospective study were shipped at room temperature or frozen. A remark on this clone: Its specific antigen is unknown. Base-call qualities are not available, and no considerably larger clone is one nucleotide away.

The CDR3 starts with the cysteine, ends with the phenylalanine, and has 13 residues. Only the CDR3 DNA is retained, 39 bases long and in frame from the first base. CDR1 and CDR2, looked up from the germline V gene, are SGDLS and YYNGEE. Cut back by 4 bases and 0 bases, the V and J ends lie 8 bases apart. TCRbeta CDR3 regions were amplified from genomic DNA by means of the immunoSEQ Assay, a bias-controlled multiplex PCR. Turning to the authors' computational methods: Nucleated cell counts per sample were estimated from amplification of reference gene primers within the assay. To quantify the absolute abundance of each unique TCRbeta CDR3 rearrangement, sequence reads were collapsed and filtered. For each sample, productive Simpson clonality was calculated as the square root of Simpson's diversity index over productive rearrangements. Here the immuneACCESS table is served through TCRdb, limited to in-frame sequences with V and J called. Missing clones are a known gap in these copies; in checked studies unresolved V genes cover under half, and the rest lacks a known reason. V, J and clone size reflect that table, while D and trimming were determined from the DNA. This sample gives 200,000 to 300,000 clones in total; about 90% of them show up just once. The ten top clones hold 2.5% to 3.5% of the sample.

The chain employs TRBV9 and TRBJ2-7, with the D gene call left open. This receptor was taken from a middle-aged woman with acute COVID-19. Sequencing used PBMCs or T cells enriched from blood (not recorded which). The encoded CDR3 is CASSPLSSYEQYF. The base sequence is TGTGCCAGCAGCCCCCTAAGCTCCTACGAGCAGTACTTC.